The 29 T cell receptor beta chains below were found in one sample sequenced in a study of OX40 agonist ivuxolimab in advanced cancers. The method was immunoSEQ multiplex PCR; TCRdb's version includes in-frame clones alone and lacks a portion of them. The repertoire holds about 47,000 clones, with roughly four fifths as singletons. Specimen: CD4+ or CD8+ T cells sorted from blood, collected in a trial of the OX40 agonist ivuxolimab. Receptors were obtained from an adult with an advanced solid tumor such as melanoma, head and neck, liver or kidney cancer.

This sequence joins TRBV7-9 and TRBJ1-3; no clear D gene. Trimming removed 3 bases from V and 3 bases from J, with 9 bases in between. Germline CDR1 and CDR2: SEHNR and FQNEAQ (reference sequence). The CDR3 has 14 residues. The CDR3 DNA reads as TGTGCCAGCAGCTTGCAGTCGGGTGGAAACACCATATATTTT. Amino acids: CASSLQSGGNTIYF.

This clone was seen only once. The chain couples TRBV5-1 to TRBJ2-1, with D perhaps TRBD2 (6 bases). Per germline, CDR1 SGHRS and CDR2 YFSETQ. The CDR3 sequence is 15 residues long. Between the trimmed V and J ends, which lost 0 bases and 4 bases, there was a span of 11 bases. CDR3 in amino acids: CASSLGLAVYNEQFF. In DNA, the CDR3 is TGCGCCAGCAGCTTGGGGTTAGCGGTTTACAATGAGCAGTTCTTC.

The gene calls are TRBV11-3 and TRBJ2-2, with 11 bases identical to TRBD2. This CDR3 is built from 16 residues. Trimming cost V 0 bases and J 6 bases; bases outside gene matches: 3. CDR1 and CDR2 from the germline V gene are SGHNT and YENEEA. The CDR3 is CASSLETSGKAGELFF. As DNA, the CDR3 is TGTGCCAGCAGCTTAGAGACTAGCGGGAAAGCCGGGGAGCTGTTTTTT.

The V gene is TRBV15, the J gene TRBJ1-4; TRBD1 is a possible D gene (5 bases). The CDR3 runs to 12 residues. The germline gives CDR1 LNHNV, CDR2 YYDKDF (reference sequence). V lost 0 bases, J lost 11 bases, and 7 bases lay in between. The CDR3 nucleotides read TGTGCCACCAGCAGAGACAGGGTGAAACTGTTTTTT. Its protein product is CATSRDRVKLFF. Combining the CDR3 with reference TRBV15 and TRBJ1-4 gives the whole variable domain DAMVIQNPRYQVTQFGKPVTLSCSQTLNHNVMYWYQQKSSQAPKLLFHYYDKDFNNEADTPDNFQSRRPNTSFCFLDIRSPGLGDTAMYLCATSRDRVKLFFGSGTQLSVL.

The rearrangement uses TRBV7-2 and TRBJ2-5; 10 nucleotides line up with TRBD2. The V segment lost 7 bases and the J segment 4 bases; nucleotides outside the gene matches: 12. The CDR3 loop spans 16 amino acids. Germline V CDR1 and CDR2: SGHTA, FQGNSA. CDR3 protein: CASIPSLAGGSETQYF. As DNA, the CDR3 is TGTGCCAGCATCCCTTCCTTAGCGGGAGGCTCAGAGACCCAGTACTTC.

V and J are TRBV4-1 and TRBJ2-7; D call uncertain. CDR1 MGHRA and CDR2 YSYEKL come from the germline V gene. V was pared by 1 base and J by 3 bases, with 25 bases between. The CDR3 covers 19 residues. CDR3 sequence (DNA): TGCGCCAGCAGCCAAGTCAGCCTAATCCGACTCAACCCTTACTACGAGCAGTACTTC. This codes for CASSQVSLIRLNPYYEQYF.

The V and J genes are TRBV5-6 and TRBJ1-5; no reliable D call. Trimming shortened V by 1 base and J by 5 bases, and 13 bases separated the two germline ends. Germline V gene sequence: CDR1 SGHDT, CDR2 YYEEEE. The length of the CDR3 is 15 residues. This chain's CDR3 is CASSLSPNGDQPQHF. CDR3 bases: TGTGCCAGCAGCTTGAGCCCGAACGGAGATCAGCCCCAGCATTTT.

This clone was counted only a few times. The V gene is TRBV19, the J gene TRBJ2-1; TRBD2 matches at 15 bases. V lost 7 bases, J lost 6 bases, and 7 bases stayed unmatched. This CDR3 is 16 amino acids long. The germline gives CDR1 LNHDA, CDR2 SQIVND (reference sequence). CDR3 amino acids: CASIGGTSGRFNEQFF. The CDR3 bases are TGTGCCAGTATTGGCGGGACTAGCGGGAGGTTCAATGAGCAGTTCTTC.

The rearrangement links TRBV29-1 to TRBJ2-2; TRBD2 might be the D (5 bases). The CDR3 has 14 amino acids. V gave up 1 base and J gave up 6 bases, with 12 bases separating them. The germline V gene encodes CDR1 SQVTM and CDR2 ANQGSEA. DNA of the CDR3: TGCAGCGTTGAAGTTAGCGCCATGTCCGGGGAGCTGTTTTTT. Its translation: CSVEVSAMSGELFF.

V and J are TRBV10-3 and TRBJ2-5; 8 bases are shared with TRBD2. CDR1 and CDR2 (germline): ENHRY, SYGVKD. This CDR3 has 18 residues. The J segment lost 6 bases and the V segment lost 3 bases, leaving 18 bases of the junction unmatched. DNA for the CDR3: TGTGCCATCAGTGAATGGGGGCCGGGGGGACTAGTCAATAAGACCCAGTACTTC. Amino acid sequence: CAISEWGPGGLVNKTQYF.

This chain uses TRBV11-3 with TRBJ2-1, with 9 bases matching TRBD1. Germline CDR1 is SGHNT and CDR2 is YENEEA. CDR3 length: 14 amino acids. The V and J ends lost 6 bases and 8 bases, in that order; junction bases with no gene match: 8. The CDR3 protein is CASSTGTGLHEQFF. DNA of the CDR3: TGTGCCAGCAGTACCGGGACAGGGTTGCATGAGCAGTTCTTC.

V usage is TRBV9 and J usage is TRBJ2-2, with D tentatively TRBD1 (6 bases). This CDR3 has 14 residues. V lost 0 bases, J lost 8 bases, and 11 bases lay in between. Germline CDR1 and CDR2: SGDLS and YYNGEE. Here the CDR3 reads CASSVGQGLGELFF. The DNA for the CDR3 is TGTGCCAGCAGCGTAGGGCAGGGGTTGGGGGAGCTGTTTTTT.

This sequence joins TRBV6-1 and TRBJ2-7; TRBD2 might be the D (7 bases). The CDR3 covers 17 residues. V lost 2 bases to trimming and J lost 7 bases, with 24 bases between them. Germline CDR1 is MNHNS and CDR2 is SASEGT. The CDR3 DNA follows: TGTGCCAGCAGTGAATGGGGAGGGGGGGACACAAGCCGGGAGCAGTACTTC. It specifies CASSEWGGGDTSREQYF.

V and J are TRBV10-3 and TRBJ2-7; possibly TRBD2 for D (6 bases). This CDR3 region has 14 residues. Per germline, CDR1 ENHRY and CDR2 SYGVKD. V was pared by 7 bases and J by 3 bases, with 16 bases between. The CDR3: CAIKFGTGDYEQYF. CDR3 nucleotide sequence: TGTGCCATCAAGTTCGGGACGGGGGACTACGAGCAGTACTTC.

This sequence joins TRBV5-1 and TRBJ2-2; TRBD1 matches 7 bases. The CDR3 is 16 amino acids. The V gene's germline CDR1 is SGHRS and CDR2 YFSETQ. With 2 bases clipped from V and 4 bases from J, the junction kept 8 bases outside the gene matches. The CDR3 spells CASSFLRQGVTGELFF. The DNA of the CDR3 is TGCGCCAGCAGCTTTCTCCGACAGGGAGTCACCGGGGAGCTGTTTTTT.

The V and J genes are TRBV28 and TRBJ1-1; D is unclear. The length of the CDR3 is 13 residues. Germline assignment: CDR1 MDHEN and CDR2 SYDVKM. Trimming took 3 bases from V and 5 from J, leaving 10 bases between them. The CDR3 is CASSLPGRTEAFF. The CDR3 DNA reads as TGTGCCAGCAGTTTGCCGGGTCGGACTGAAGCTTTCTTT.

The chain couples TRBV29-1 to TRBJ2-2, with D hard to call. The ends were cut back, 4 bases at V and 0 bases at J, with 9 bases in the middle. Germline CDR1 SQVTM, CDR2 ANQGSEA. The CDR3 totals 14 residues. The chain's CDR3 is CSVVHLSNTGELFF. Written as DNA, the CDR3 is TGCAGCGTTGTGCACTTATCGAACACCGGGGAGCTGTTTTTT.

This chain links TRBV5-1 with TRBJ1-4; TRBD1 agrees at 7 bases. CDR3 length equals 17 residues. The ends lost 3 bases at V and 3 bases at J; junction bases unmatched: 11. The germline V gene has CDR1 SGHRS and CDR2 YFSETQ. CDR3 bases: TGCGCCAGCAGCTCAACCGGGACAGCTTCAGCTAATGAAAAACTGTTTTTT. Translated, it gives CASSSTGTASANEKLFF.

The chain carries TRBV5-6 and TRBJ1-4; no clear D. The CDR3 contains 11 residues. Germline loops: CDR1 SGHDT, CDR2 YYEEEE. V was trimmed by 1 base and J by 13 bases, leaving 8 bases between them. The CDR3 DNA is TGTGCCAGCAGCTTGCGCGGGAGACTGTTTTTT. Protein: CASSLRGRLFF.

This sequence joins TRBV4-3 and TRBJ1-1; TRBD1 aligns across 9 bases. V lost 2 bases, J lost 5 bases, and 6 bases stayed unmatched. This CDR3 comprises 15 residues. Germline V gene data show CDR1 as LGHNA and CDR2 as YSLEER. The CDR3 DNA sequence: TGCGCCAGCAGCCAACTACAGGGGGCTGTTACTGAAGCTTTCTTT. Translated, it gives CASSQLQGAVTEAFF.

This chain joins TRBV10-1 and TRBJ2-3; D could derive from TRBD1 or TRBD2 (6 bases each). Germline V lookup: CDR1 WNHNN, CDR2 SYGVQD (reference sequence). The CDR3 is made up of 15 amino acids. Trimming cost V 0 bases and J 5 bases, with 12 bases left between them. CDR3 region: CASSESGGSKDTQYF. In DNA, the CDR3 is TGCGCCAGCAGTGAGTCGGGGGGCAGTAAAGATACGCAGTATTTT.

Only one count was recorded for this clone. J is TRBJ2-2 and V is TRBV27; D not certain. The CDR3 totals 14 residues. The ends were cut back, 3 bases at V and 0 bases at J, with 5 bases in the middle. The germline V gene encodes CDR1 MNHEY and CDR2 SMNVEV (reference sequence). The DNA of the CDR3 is TGTGCCAGCAGTTTGCTGACGAACACCGGGGAGCTGTTTTTT. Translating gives CASSLLTNTGELFF.

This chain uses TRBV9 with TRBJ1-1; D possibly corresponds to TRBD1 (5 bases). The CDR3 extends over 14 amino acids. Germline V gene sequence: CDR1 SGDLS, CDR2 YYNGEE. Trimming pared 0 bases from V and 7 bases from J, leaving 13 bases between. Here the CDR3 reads CASSVAEGRGEAFF. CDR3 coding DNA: TGTGCCAGCAGCGTAGCTGAGGGGCGCGGTGAAGCTTTCTTT.

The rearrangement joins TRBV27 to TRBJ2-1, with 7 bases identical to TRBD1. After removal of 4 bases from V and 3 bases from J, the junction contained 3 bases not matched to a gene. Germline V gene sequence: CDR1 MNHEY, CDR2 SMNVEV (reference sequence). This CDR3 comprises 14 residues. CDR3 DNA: TGTGCCAGCAGTTGGGACAGTAACTACAATGAGCAGTTCTTC. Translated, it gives CASSWDSNYNEQFF.

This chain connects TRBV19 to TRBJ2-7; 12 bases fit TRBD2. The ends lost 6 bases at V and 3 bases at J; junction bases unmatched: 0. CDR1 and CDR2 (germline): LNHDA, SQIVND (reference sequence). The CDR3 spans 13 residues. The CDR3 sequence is CASRTSGGYEQYF. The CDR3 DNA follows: TGTGCCAGTAGGACTAGCGGGGGCTACGAGCAGTACTTC.

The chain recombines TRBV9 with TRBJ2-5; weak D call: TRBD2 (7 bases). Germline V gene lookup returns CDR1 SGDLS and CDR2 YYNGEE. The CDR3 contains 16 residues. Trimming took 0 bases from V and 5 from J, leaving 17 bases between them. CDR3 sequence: CASSVGGGSSRETQYF. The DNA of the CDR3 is TGTGCCAGCAGCGTAGGGGGGGGCTCTTCGCGGGAGACCCAGTACTTC.

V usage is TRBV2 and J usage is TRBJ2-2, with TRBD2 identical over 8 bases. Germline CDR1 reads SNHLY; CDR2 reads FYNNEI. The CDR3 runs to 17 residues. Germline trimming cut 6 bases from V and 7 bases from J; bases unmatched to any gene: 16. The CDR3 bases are TGTGCCAGCAGCTTAGGTTGGGGACTAGATCAAGGCGGGGAGCTGTTTTTT. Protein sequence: CASSLGWGLDQGGELFF.

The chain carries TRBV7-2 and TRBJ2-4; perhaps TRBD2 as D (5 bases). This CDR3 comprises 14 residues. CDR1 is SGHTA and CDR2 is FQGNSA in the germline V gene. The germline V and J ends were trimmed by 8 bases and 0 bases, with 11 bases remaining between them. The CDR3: CASSAEGAKNIQYF. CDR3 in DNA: TGTGCCAGCTCCGCTGAGGGAGCCAAAAACATTCAGTACTTC.

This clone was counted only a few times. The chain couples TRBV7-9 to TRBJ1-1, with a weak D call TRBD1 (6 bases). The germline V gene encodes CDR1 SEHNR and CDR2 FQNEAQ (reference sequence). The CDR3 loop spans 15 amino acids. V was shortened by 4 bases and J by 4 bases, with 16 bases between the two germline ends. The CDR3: CASSSYREKGTEAFF. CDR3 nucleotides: TGTGCCAGCAGCTCCTACAGGGAGAAAGGCACTGAAGCTTTCTTT.